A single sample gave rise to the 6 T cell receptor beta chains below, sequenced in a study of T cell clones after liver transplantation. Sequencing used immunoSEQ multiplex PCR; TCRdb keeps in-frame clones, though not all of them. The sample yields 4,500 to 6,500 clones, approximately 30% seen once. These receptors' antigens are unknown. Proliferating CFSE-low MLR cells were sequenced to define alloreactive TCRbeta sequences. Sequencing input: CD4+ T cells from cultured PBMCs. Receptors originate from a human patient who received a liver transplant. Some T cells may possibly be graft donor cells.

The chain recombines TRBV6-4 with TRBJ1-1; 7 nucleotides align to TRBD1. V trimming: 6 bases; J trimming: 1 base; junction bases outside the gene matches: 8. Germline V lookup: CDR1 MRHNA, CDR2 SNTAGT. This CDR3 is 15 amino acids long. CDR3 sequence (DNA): TGTGCCAGCAGCCAACAGGGGTTGGGGAACACTGAAGCTTTCTTT. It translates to CASSQQGLGNTEAFF.

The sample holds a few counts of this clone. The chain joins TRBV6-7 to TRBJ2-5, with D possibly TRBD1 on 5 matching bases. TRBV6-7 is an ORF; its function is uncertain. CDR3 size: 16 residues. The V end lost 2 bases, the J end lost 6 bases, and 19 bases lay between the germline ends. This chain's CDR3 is CASSYRPNSGKKTQYF. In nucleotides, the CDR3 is TGTGCCAGCAGTTACCGGCCCAACTCAGGGAAGAAGACCCAGTACTTC.

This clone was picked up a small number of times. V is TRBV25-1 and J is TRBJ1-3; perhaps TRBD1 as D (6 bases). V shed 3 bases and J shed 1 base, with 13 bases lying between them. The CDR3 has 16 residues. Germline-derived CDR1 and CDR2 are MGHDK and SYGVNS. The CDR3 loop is CASSEFPDRSGNTIYF. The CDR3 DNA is TGTGCCAGCAGTGAGTTTCCGGACAGATCTGGAAACACCATATATTTT.

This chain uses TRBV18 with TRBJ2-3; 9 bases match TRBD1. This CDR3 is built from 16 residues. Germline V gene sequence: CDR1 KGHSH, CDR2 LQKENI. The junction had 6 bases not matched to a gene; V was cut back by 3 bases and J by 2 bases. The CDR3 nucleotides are TGTGCCAGCTCACCTATAGGGGACAGGGACACAGATACGCAGTATTTT. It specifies CASSPIGDRDTDTQYF.

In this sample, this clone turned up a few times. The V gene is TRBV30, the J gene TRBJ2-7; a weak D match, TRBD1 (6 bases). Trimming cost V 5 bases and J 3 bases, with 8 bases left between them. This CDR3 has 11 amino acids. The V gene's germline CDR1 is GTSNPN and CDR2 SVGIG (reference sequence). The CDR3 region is CAWGQLYEQYF. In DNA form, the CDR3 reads TGTGCCTGGGGACAGCTCTACGAGCAGTACTTC.

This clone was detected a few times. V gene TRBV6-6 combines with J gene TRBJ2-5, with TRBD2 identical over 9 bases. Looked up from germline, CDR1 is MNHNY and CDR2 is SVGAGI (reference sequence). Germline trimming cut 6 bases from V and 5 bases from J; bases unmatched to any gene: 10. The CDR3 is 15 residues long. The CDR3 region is CASSVGREGYETQYF. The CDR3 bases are TGTGCCAGCAGCGTGGGGCGGGAGGGGTATGAGACCCAGTACTTC.